What follows are 12 T cell receptor beta chains derived from one specimen sequenced in a study of T cells in localized non-small cell lung cancer. Only in-frame clones appear in the TCRdb table, and some are missing; sequencing was by immunoSEQ multiplex PCR. The repertoire includes 55,000 to 65,000 clones, about 87% of them detected once, and approximately 22% sits in the top ten. The sample was peripheral blood, taken before any cancer treatment. All receptors come from a man aged 40 to 75 with stage I squamous cell lung carcinoma.

This chain joins TRBV4-3 and TRBJ2-2; D may match TRBD1 or TRBD2 (5 bases each). Trimming shortened V by 4 bases and J by 1 base, and 10 bases separated the two germline ends. The germline V gene has CDR1 LGHNA and CDR2 YSLEER. This CDR3 is 15 amino acids long. CDR3 amino acids: CASSPGTVNTGELFF. CDR3 sequence (DNA): TGCGCCAGCAGCCCCGGGACGGTGAACACCGGGGAGCTGTTTTTT.

This chain connects TRBV14 to TRBJ2-7; no firm D call. V dropped 3 bases and J dropped 3 bases, with 3 bases sitting between them. CDR1 is SGHDN and CDR2 is FVKESK in the germline V gene. CDR3 length: 11 amino acids. CDR3 sequence (DNA): TGTGCCAGCAGCCAGAACTACGAGCAGTACTTC. Encoded protein: CASSQNYEQYF. Complete variable domain (other parts from reference TRBV14 and TRBJ2-7): EAGVTQFPSHSVIEKGQTVTLRCDPISGHDNLYWYRRVMGKEIKFLLHFVKESKQDESGMPNNRFLAERTGGTYSTLKVQPAELEDSGVYFCASSQNYEQYFGPGTRLTVT.

J is TRBJ2-5 and V is TRBV5-1; 8 bases are a match to TRBD1. After removal of 0 bases from V and 5 bases from J, the junction contained 15 bases not matched to a gene. The CDR3 spans 18 residues. Germline loops: CDR1 SGHRS, CDR2 YFSETQ. CDR3 in amino acids: CASSLETLRTGTGETQYF. Here the CDR3 DNA reads TGCGCCAGCAGCTTGGAGACGCTGAGGACAGGGACTGGGGAGACCCAGTACTTC.

V is TRBV7-6 and J is TRBJ2-5; 11 nucleotides align to TRBD1. V shed 5 bases and J 1 base; nucleotides not matched to a gene: 3. Germline-derived CDR1 and CDR2 are SGHVS and FNYEAQ. CDR3 length equals 15 residues. The chain's CDR3 is CASSLGQGAQETQYF. The DNA of the CDR3 is TGTGCCAGCAGCCTTGGACAGGGGGCCCAAGAGACCCAGTACTTC.

CDR3: CASSGRDRGRNNEQFF. DNA of the CDR3: TGTGCCAGCAGCGGCCGGGACAGGGGACGGAACAATGAGCAGTTCTTC. The gene calls are TRBV5-4 and TRBJ2-1; the match to TRBD1 covers 10 bases. Germline-derived CDR1 and CDR2 are SGHNT and YYREEE (reference sequence). V dropped 4 bases and J dropped 5; count of bases not matched to a gene: 9. This CDR3 has 16 residues.

V and J are TRBV19 and TRBJ1-4; weak D call: TRBD1 (6 bases). CDR3 size: 14 residues. Per germline, CDR1 LNHDA and CDR2 SQIVND (reference sequence). With 6 bases removed from V and 4 bases from J, the gap between germline ends came to 12 bases. CDR3 in DNA: TGTGCCAGTAGACAGGGACTCTTTAATGAAAAACTGTTTTTT. This translates into CASRQGLFNEKLFF.

The J gene is TRBJ1-5, the V gene TRBV30; D not certain. The CDR3 length is 12 residues. Germline-derived CDR1 and CDR2 are GTSNPN and SVGIG (reference sequence). Trimming removed 0 bases from V and 2 bases from J, with 2 bases in between. CDR3 protein: CAWSVGNQPQHF. CDR3 nucleotide sequence: TGTGCCTGGAGTGTGGGCAATCAGCCCCAGCATTTT.

V usage is TRBV7-2 and J usage is TRBJ2-2, with a possible D match to TRBD2 (6 bases). The CDR3 is 16 residues long. Trimming shortened V by 2 bases and J by 2 bases, and 12 bases separated the two germline ends. Germline assignment: CDR1 SGHTA and CDR2 FQGNSA. The CDR3 DNA reads as TGTGCCAGCAGCTTATTCGGGGGAGGCAACACCGGGGAGCTGTTTTTT. Translating gives CASSLFGGGNTGELFF.

In this sample, this clone turned up once. CDR3 protein: CSGSAGGLWGTQYF. The CDR3 DNA reads as TGCAGCGGCTCTGCGGGAGGCCTTTGGGGGACCCAGTACTTC. This chain links TRBV29-1 with TRBJ2-5; 8 positions agree with TRBD2. The V gene end was trimmed by 7 bases and the J gene end by 7 bases; junction bases not matched to a gene: 14. The germline V gene has CDR1 SQVTM and CDR2 ANQGSEA. The CDR3 spans 14 residues.

The chain uses TRBV28 and TRBJ2-5; 13 bases are a match to TRBD2. The junction had 3 bases not matched to a gene; V was cut back by 5 bases and J by 3 bases. The length of the CDR3 is 15 residues. The germline gives CDR1 MDHEN, CDR2 SYDVKM. CDR3 nucleotide sequence: TGTGCCAGCAGTCTGGGGACTAGCGGGGAAGAGACCCAGTACTTC. This translates into CASSLGTSGEETQYF.

Only one count was recorded for this clone. This chain connects TRBV6-5 to TRBJ1-5, with D possibly matching TRBD1 (6 bases). V lost 8 bases to trimming and J lost 1 base, with 9 bases between them. The CDR3 is made up of 13 amino acids. Germline V lookup: CDR1 MNHEY, CDR2 SVGAGI. CDR3 in amino acids: CASGDRSNQPQHF. CDR3 sequence (DNA): TGTGCCAGCGGTGACAGGAGCAATCAGCCCCAGCATTTT.

Points on this clone: The same CDR3 can be traced to other DNA sequences in this sample. The J gene is TRBJ1-5, the V gene TRBV19, with a weak D call TRBD1 (5 bases). The ends were cut back, 1 base at V and 7 bases at J, with 8 bases in the middle. The germline V gene has CDR1 LNHDA and CDR2 SQIVND (reference sequence). This CDR3 has 13 amino acids. This CDR3 is CASSIGGIQPQHF. For the CDR3, the DNA is TGTGCCAGTAGTATAGGGGGCATCCAGCCCCAGCATTTT.